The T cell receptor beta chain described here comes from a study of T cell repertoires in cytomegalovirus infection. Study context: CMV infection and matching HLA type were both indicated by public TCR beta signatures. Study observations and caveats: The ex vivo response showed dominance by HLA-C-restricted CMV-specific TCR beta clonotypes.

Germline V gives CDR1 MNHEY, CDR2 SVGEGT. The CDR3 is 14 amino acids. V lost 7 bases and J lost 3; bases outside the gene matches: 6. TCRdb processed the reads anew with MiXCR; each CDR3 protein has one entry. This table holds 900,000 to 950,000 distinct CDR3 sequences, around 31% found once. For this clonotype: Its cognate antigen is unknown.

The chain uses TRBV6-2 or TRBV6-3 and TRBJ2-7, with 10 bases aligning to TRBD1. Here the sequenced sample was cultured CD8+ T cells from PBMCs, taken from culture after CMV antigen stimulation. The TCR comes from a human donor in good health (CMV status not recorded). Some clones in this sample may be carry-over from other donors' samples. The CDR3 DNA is TGTGCCAGCAAGAAGAGGACAGGGGGCTACGAGCAGTACGTC. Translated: CASKKRTGGYEQYV.